These 4 T cell receptor beta chains were sequenced from one sample in a study of cytomegalovirus exposure and HLA in healthy donors. Primers included in the PCR were 60 Vbeta and 13 Jbeta primers. Clones were read by immunoSEQ multiplex PCR, and TCRdb kept only the in-frame ones, dropping some. This table has fewer than 130,000 clones, around 79% appearing once. The sample was PBMCs. Receptors originate from a woman between 35 and 50 years old in good health and CMV-seronegative.

This chain uses TRBV7-2 with TRBJ1-4, with D unresolved. This CDR3 has 13 amino acids. In germline, CDR1 is SGHTA, CDR2 FQGNSA. V was shortened by 4 bases and J by 7 bases, with 10 bases between the two germline ends. The CDR3 DNA follows: TGTGCCAGCAGCTCCCCGCCGGGTGAAAAACTGTTTTTT. Its translation is CASSSPPGEKLFF.

The chain employs TRBV6-1 and TRBJ2-5; weak D call: TRBD1 (6 bases). With the DNA end fitting TRBJ2-7 better, the J assignment may be wrong. Germline CDR1 reads MNHNS; CDR2 reads SASEGT. The CDR3 totals 14 residues. DNA of the CDR3: TGTGCCAGCAGTGAGGTCAGGGGTTCCTACGAGCAGTACTTC. This sequence encodes CASSEVRGSYEQYF.

The chain joins TRBV27 to TRBJ2-1; 9 nucleotides line up with TRBD2. Germline values: CDR1 MNHEY, CDR2 SMNVEV (reference sequence). This CDR3 is built from 15 residues. V was pared by 4 bases and J by 5 bases, with 6 bases of the junction left unmatched. The CDR3 sequence is CASSWREGRHNEQFF. The DNA for the CDR3 is TGTGCCAGCAGTTGGCGGGAGGGCCGGCACAATGAGCAGTTCTTC.

Notes on this clone: Other nucleotide sequences in the sample specify the same CDR3. This rearrangement joins TRBV7-2 to TRBJ2-3; maybe TRBD2 (6 bases). Per germline, CDR1 SGHTA and CDR2 FQGNSA. The V end lost 2 bases, the J end lost 0 bases, and 9 bases lay between the germline ends. This CDR3 is 15 amino acids long. Written as DNA, the CDR3 is TGTGCCAGCAGCTTAACGGGGGTTAGCACAGATACGCAGTATTTT. Protein: CASSLTGVSTDTQYF.